This entry features one TCR beta chain sequence. V lost 4 bases, J lost 3 bases, and 6 bases stayed unmatched. CDR1 SGHRS and CDR2 YFSETQ come from the germline V gene. The CDR3 is 14 residues long. The data belong to a study of OX40 agonist ivuxolimab in advanced cancers. Only in-frame clones appear in the TCRdb table, and some are missing; sequencing was by immunoSEQ multiplex PCR. The sample contains about 90,000 clones, more than 80% of which appear only once. The source of this sequence is an adult with an advanced solid tumor such as melanoma, head and neck, liver or kidney cancer. Sample: CD4+ or CD8+ T cells sorted from blood, taken in a trial of the OX40 agonist ivuxolimab. The chain uses TRBV5-1 and TRBJ2-7; 8 positions agree with TRBD2. The DNA for the CDR3 is TGCGCCAGCAGCCCGGGACTAGAGGACTACGAGCAGTACTTC. Protein: CASSPGLEDYEQYF.